Each of the 21 T cell receptor beta chains below was sequenced from the same sample in a study of beta chain features in type 1 diabetes. General study results and limits: Shortening that was moderate but significant affected the TCRB CDR3s of Type 1 diabetes patients in all four CD4+ subsets.

Expressed TCRB transcripts were sequenced because the entire RNA isolate underwent reverse transcription. TCRdb's table, derived via immunoSEQ multiplex PCR, lists solely in-frame clones and lacks some. The repertoire holds 250,000 to 300,000 clones, with around 24% as singletons. No antigen has been identified for these receptors. Specimen: naive CD4+ T cells from blood. These TCRs come from a woman aged 25 to 39 with type 1 diabetes.

This clone was counted between two and nine times. The CDR3: CASSPSGTSGIGEQYF. DNA of the CDR3: TGCGCCAGCAGCCCGAGCGGGACTAGCGGGATTGGAGAGCAGTACTTC. This sequence joins TRBV5-1 and TRBJ2-7; 13 nucleotides match TRBD2. The CDR3 extends over 16 amino acids. Germline CDR1 reads SGHRS; CDR2 reads YFSETQ. V trimming: 4 bases; J trimming: 7 bases; junction bases outside the gene matches: 11.

This clone was picked up a small number of times. The chain is built from TRBV28 and TRBJ1-2; D may be TRBD1 (5 bases). From germline, CDR1 is MDHEN and CDR2 SYDVKM. The CDR3 sequence is 15 residues long. V was pared by 6 bases and J by 0 bases, with 14 bases between. The CDR3 nucleotides are TGTGCCAGCAGGCCTCAGGGTGCGGCTAACTATGGCTACACCTTC. Its protein product is CASRPQGAANYGYTF.

This clone was recorded only once. The chain is built from TRBV28 and TRBJ2-7; tentatively, D is TRBD2 (5 bases). This CDR3 comprises 14 residues. Deletions cut 4 bases from V and 6 bases from J, with 16 bases between. Germline V lookup: CDR1 MDHEN, CDR2 SYDVKM. The CDR3 DNA reads TGTGCCAGCAGTTCGCCCGGACTTACATCCGAGCAGTACTTC. This codes for CASSSPGLTSEQYF.

This clone came up once. The chain has TRBV18 and TRBJ2-7; 7 bases map to TRBD1. This CDR3 has 14 amino acids. Germline V gene sequence: CDR1 KGHSH, CDR2 LQKENI. Unmatched junction bases numbered 6, after V lost 4 bases and J lost 3 bases. The CDR3 sequence is CASSRLGQNYEQYF. The CDR3 bases are TGTGCCAGCTCACGCCTGGGACAGAACTACGAGCAGTACTTC.

This clone turned up a few times. This sequence joins TRBV5-4 and TRBJ2-2; TRBD1 agrees at 11 bases. The CDR3 length is 16 residues. CDR1 is SGHNT, CDR2 YYREEE, per germline (reference sequence). With 4 bases clipped from V and 7 bases from J, the junction kept 9 bases outside the gene matches. CDR3 protein: CASSGRTGGDSGELFF. DNA for the CDR3: TGTGCCAGCAGCGGGAGGACAGGGGGCGACAGCGGGGAGCTGTTTTTT.

As concerns this clone: At the DNA level, this CDR3 is encoded by other sequences in the same sample as well. This chain connects TRBV5-1 to TRBJ2-1; a weak D match, TRBD2 (5 bases). The CDR3 runs 15 residues. Germline assignment: CDR1 SGHRS and CDR2 YFSETQ. Trimming shortened V by 0 bases and J by 2 bases, and 9 bases separated the two germline ends. The CDR3 loop reads CASSLVGSPYNEQFF. The CDR3 DNA reads as TGCGCCAGCAGCTTGGTAGGGAGCCCCTACAATGAGCAGTTCTTC.

J is TRBJ2-4 and V is TRBV2, with D perhaps matching TRBD1 (5 bases). The CDR3 extends over 14 amino acids. The V and J ends lost 6 bases and 7 bases respectively, with 16 bases between them. The V gene's germline CDR1 is SNHLY and CDR2 FYNNEI. CDR3 protein: CASSPGPLMNIQYF. The CDR3 DNA reads TGTGCCAGCAGCCCAGGGCCGTTGATGAACATTCAGTACTTC.

The chain employs TRBV5-6 and TRBJ2-1, with D possibly being TRBD2 (5 bases). Germline V gene lookup returns CDR1 SGHDT and CDR2 YYEEEE. The CDR3 loop spans 15 amino acids. V was clipped by 4 bases and J by 6 bases, with 17 bases between them. The CDR3 reads CASSIPPNRGNEQFF. CDR3 coding DNA: TGTGCCAGCAGCATCCCCCCCAATCGGGGCAATGAGCAGTTCTTC.

The CDR3 region is CAWSGGQGAQPQHF. CDR3 bases: TGTGCCTGGAGTGGAGGGCAGGGGGCACAGCCCCAGCATTTT. This rearrangement joins TRBV30 to TRBJ1-5; 8 nucleotides agree with TRBD1. CDR3 size: 14 residues. From germline, CDR1 is GTSNPN and CDR2 SVGIG (reference sequence). J gave up 7 bases and V 1 base, and 6 bases lay outside the gene matches.

The sample holds a few counts of this clone. J is TRBJ1-5 and V is TRBV30; possibly TRBD1 for D (5 bases). The V end was cut by 4 bases, the J end by 6 bases, with 22 bases between. The CDR3 runs to 16 residues. Germline V gene lookup returns CDR1 GTSNPN and CDR2 SVGIG (reference sequence). DNA for the CDR3: TGTGCCTGGATCCTCGGGGGAGGTCCGCGGAGTCAGCCCCAGCATTTT. Translated: CAWILGGGPRSQPQHF.

This clone was seen a handful of times. The V gene is TRBV5-4, the J gene TRBJ2-2; 10 bases are shared with TRBD1. Germline V lookup: CDR1 SGHNT, CDR2 YYREEE (reference sequence). V lost 6 bases and J lost 7; bases outside the gene matches: 12. CDR3 size: 16 residues. CDR3: CASNQITGTGDGELFF. The CDR3 region has the DNA TGTGCCAGCAACCAGATCACCGGGACAGGGGACGGGGAGCTGTTTTTT.

A few counts support this clone. The chain has TRBV29-1 and TRBJ2-1, with 12 bases aligning to TRBD2. Germline assignment: CDR1 SQVTM and CDR2 ANQGSEA. V lost 4 bases, J lost 8 bases, and 3 bases stayed unmatched. The CDR3 consists of 13 residues. DNA for the CDR3: TGCAGCGTTGTGTCTAGCGGGAGGGATGAGCAGTTCTTC. Its translation is CSVVSSGRDEQFF.

This chain joins TRBV19 and TRBJ1-2; D uncertain. Germline V gene data show CDR1 as LNHDA and CDR2 as SQIVND (reference sequence). Trimming removed 5 bases at V and 8 bases at J, with 12 bases between. The CDR3 runs 12 residues. This CDR3 is CASSPSGEGYTF. The CDR3 DNA sequence: TGTGCCAGTAGTCCCTCTGGGGAGGGCTACACCTTC.

This clone has only a few counts. The rearrangement uses TRBV4-1 and TRBJ2-2, with a tentative D call TRBD1 (5 bases). Germline lookup yields CDR1 MGHRA and CDR2 YSYEKL. V was trimmed by 3 bases and J by 5 bases, leaving 19 bases between them. The CDR3 has 17 amino acids. The CDR3 sequence: CASSQPLTVTKTGELFF. Here the CDR3 DNA reads TGCGCCAGCAGCCAGCCGTTGACAGTGACAAAAACCGGGGAGCTGTTTTTT.

The V call is TRBV9, the J call TRBJ2-5; perhaps TRBD1 as D (5 bases). Germline-derived CDR1 and CDR2 are SGDLS and YYNGEE. The length of the CDR3 is 15 residues. V was shortened by 1 base and J by 1 base, with 11 bases between the two germline ends. DNA of the CDR3: TGTGCCAGCAGCGTATGGACAAACCCCCAAGAGACCCAGTACTTC. It yields the protein CASSVWTNPQETQYF.

This clone occurred a few times. V usage is TRBV10-3 and J usage is TRBJ1-1; unclear D gene. The germline V gene has CDR1 ENHRY and CDR2 SYGVKD. V shed 3 bases and J shed 4 bases, with 9 bases lying between them. CDR3 length: 13 amino acids. CDR3 residues: CAISEGTATEAFF. CDR3 DNA sequence: TGTGCCATCAGTGAAGGAACAGCCACTGAAGCTTTCTTT.

In this sample, this clone turned up a few times. The J gene is TRBJ2-7, the V gene TRBV19; 9 bases agree with TRBD2. The CDR3 loop spans 17 amino acids. The V gene's germline CDR1 is LNHDA and CDR2 SQIVND (reference sequence). With V trimmed by 3 bases and J by 0 bases, 9 bases remained unmatched. CDR3 residues: CASSIRRLAGFSYEQYF. CDR3 DNA sequence: TGTGCCAGTAGTATTCGCCGGCTAGCGGGATTCTCCTACGAGCAGTACTTC.

The CDR3 DNA sequence: TGTGCCAGCAGCTTCGAGAGCAATCAGCCCCAGCATTTT. Translation: CASSFESNQPQHF. The chain combines TRBV7-9 with TRBJ1-5, with D unclear. Germline V gene lookup returns CDR1 SEHNR and CDR2 FQNEAQ (reference sequence). The CDR3 sequence is 13 residues long. The ends were cut back, 3 bases at V and 1 base at J, with 4 bases in the middle.

J is TRBJ1-1 and V is TRBV4-2, with 7 nucleotides matching TRBD1. The germline CDR1 and CDR2 sequences are LGHNA and YNFKEQ. Unmatched junction bases numbered 9, after V lost 2 bases and J lost 0 bases. CDR3 size: 17 residues. The CDR3 is CASSQRTGWGLNTEAFF. DNA for the CDR3: TGTGCCAGCAGCCAAAGGACAGGCTGGGGATTGAACACTGAAGCTTTCTTT.

This chain connects TRBV29-1 to TRBJ2-5, with 11 bases that match TRBD2. The CDR3 has 14 residues. V shed 6 bases and J 5 bases; nucleotides not matched to a gene: 8. The germline V gene has CDR1 SQVTM and CDR2 ANQGSEA. The CDR3 region has the DNA TGCAGCGTAGGACTAGCGGGTATTAGGGAGACCCAGTACTTC. Its translation: CSVGLAGIRETQYF.

The chain recombines TRBV29-1 with TRBJ1-2; 7 nucleotides match TRBD1. This CDR3 spans 13 amino acids. Germline V CDR1 and CDR2: SQVTM, ANQGSEA. Trimming cost V 3 bases and J 2 bases; bases outside gene matches: 3. The CDR3 loop reads CSVERDSNYGYTF. CDR3 DNA sequence: TGCAGCGTTGAGAGGGACAGCAACTATGGCTACACCTTC.